These 27 T cell receptor beta chains came from one sample sequenced in a study of blood T cell repertoires in COVID-19. Clones were read by immunoSEQ multiplex PCR, and TCRdb kept only the in-frame ones, dropping some. The sample includes about 290,000 clones, roughly 89% of them seen just once. Sequences were obtained from peripheral blood. These receptors were taken from a woman aged 40 to 50 who had recovered from COVID-19.

This rearrangement joins TRBV27 to TRBJ1-4; 8 bases map to TRBD1. CDR1 and CDR2 (germline): MNHEY, SMNVEV (reference sequence). The CDR3 spans 14 residues. The junction had 7 bases not matched to a gene; V was cut back by 5 bases and J by 8 bases. The CDR3 is CASSLQGDGEKLFF. CDR3 coding DNA: TGTGCCAGCAGTCTACAGGGGGACGGGGAAAAACTGTTTTTT.

This chain joins TRBV7-9 and TRBJ1-5, with D maybe TRBD1 (5 bases). Looked up from germline, CDR1 is SEHNR and CDR2 is FQNEAQ (reference sequence). This CDR3 is built from 13 residues. Trimming took 3 bases from V and 5 from J, leaving 8 bases between them. As DNA, the CDR3 is TGTGCCAGCAGCTTGTCGGGGGATCAGCCCCAGCATTTT. It translates to CASSLSGDQPQHF.

This clone was observed once. J is TRBJ1-4 and V is TRBV18, with TRBD1 identical over 7 bases. The CDR3 spans 17 residues. V was pared by 3 bases and J by 2 bases, with 9 bases of the junction left unmatched. Germline V gene lookup returns CDR1 KGHSH and CDR2 LQKENI. The DNA for the CDR3 is TGTGCCAGCTCACCGAGGACAGGAGGAGGGACTAATGAAAAACTGTTTTTT. Its protein product is CASSPRTGGGTNEKLFF.

For this clone: A junction boundary mismatches the germline segment, possibly from a read error. The sample carries other DNA sequences with the same CDR3. The rearrangement links TRBV7-9 to TRBJ2-7; 10 nucleotides agree with TRBD1. The germline gives CDR1 SEHNR, CDR2 FQNEAQ (reference sequence). This CDR3 has 16 residues. This CDR3 reads CASSPDPGQGAYEQYF. The DNA of the CDR3 is TGTGCTAGCAGCCCAGATCCAGGACAGGGGGCCTACGAGCAGTACTTC.

The chain employs TRBV19 and TRBJ2-1; D is possibly TRBD2 (6 bases). The ends were cut back, 7 bases at V and 0 bases at J, with 10 bases in the middle. The length of the CDR3 is 14 residues. CDR1 and CDR2 (germline): LNHDA, SQIVND (reference sequence). This CDR3 reads CASISGDSYNEQFF. The CDR3 DNA reads TGTGCCAGTATATCGGGGGACTCCTACAATGAGCAGTTCTTC.

This chain joins TRBV5-5 and TRBJ2-7, with D maybe TRBD2 (6 bases). The germline V and J ends were trimmed by 4 bases and 0 bases, with 14 bases remaining between them. CDR3 length equals 15 residues. Germline-derived CDR1 and CDR2 are SGHKS and YYEKEE (reference sequence). CDR3 residues: CASSPEGSGSYEQYF. In DNA, the CDR3 is TGTGCCAGCAGCCCGGAGGGTAGCGGCTCCTACGAGCAGTACTTC.

J is TRBJ2-7 and V is TRBV18; 8 bases agree with TRBD1. The CDR3 runs 14 residues. The V gene's germline CDR1 is KGHSH and CDR2 LQKENI. The V and J ends lost 3 bases and 7 bases, in that order; junction bases with no gene match: 8. For the CDR3, the DNA is TGTGCCAGCTCACCCGGACAGGGTCTTGGGGAGCAGTACTTC. Translating gives CASSPGQGLGEQYF.

The chain uses TRBV6-6 and TRBJ2-1; 12 bases map to TRBD2. This CDR3 is 15 amino acids long. J lost 10 bases, V lost 2 bases, and 6 bases had no gene match. The germline CDR1 and CDR2 sequences are MNHNY and SVGAGI (reference sequence). The CDR3 reads CASSYETSGRSEQFF. Here the CDR3 DNA reads TGTGCCAGCAGTTACGAGACTAGCGGGAGATCGGAGCAGTTCTTC.

This clone was seen just once. The CDR3 bases are TGTGCCAGCAGTGAGACAGGGGAGGGATACGAGCAGTACTTC. This translates into CASSETGEGYEQYF. The V gene is TRBV27, the J gene TRBJ2-7, with a possible D match to TRBD1 (8 bases). The CDR3 is made up of 14 amino acids. Trimming pared 5 bases from V and 4 bases from J, leaving 15 bases between. Germline loops: CDR1 MNHEY, CDR2 SMNVEV (reference sequence).

The chain joins TRBV11-2 to TRBJ2-1, with D tentatively TRBD2 (5 bases). Germline V CDR1 and CDR2: SGHAT, FQNNGV. Trimming stripped 5 bases from V and 4 bases from J, with 12 bases between. This CDR3 has 14 amino acids. The CDR3: CASSQGLEYNEQFF. For the CDR3, the DNA is TGTGCCAGCAGCCAAGGACTGGAATACAATGAGCAGTTCTTC.

The chain combines TRBV7-3 with TRBJ2-1, with 9 bases identical to TRBD2. CDR1 is SGHTA, CDR2 FQGTGA, per germline. CDR3 length: 15 residues. The V and J ends lost 5 bases and 7 bases, in that order; junction bases with no gene match: 9. CDR3 protein: CASSQGTSLGNEQFF. CDR3 DNA sequence: TGTGCCAGCAGCCAGGGGACTAGCCTGGGGAATGAGCAGTTCTTC.

This chain uses TRBV5-8 with TRBJ1-2, with D perhaps matching TRBD1 (5 bases). CDR3 length: 13 residues. V was clipped by 0 bases and J by 7 bases, with 10 bases between them. Germline V gene lookup returns CDR1 SGHTS and CDR2 YDEGEE. Written as DNA, the CDR3 is TGTGCCAGCAGCTTGGATAGCGGGGGTGGCTACACCTTC. Translating gives CASSLDSGGGYTF.

V usage is TRBV24-1 and J usage is TRBJ2-1, with 8 positions matching TRBD1. Per the germline V gene, CDR1 is KGHDR and CDR2 is SFDVKD. The CDR3 runs to 15 residues. V was pared by 5 bases and J by 4 bases, with 6 bases of the junction left unmatched. The CDR3 sequence is CATSGSQGGYNEQFF. The CDR3 DNA sequence: TGTGCCACCAGTGGGTCACAGGGGGGATACAATGAGCAGTTCTTC.

This chain connects TRBV27 to TRBJ2-7, with D perhaps TRBD1 (5 bases). CDR1 is MNHEY and CDR2 is SMNVEV in the germline V gene (reference sequence). V was clipped by 5 bases and J by 6 bases, with 11 bases between them. CDR3 length: 12 amino acids. The CDR3 DNA sequence: TGTGCCAGCAGTGCCCCAAGGGGCGAGCAGTACTTC. The encoded protein is CASSAPRGEQYF.

The chain recombines TRBV30 with TRBJ2-3; perhaps TRBD2 as D (6 bases). CDR3 size: 16 residues. The V and J ends lost 3 bases and 3 bases respectively, with 19 bases between them. Germline loops: CDR1 GTSNPN, CDR2 SVGIG (reference sequence). CDR3 residues: CAWSRLDFVVTDTQYF. Here the CDR3 DNA reads TGTGCCTGGAGCCGACTAGATTTCGTCGTTACAGATACGCAGTATTTT. Combining the CDR3 with reference TRBV30 and TRBJ2-3 gives the whole variable domain SQTIHQWPATLVQPVGSPLSLECTVEGTSNPNLYWYRQAAGRGLQLLFYSVGIGQISSEVPQNLSASRPQDRQFILSSKKLLLSDSGFYLCAWSRLDFVVTDTQYFGPGTRLTVL.

This chain links TRBV6-5 with TRBJ1-5; D perhaps matches TRBD1 (6 bases). CDR1 MNHEY and CDR2 SVGAGI come from the germline V gene. Trimming pared 8 bases from V and 7 bases from J, leaving 6 bases between. CDR3 length: 10 amino acids. The CDR3 region has the DNA TGTGCCAGCGGGGGCCAGCCCCAGCATTTT. Protein: CASGGQPQHF.

This clone has only a few counts. This sequence joins TRBV7-2 and TRBJ1-4, with TRBD1 as a possible D gene (6 bases). V lost 0 bases and J 6 bases, leaving 14 bases between the germline ends. The CDR3 is 16 residues long. Per the germline V gene, CDR1 is SGHTA and CDR2 is FQGNSA. This CDR3 reads CASSLALQGGDEKLFF. CDR3 DNA sequence: TGTGCCAGCAGCTTAGCGTTACAGGGTGGAGATGAAAAACTGTTTTTT.

This clone showed up just once. The chain couples TRBV30 to TRBJ2-3; D might be TRBD1 (6 bases). Trimming took 7 bases from V and 0 from J, leaving 23 bases between them. The germline V gene has CDR1 GTSNPN and CDR2 SVGIG (reference sequence). The CDR3 extends over 17 amino acids. The CDR3 is CAFRLGQLSDSTDTQYF. CDR3 nucleotide sequence: TGTGCCTTCCGCCTTGGACAGCTTAGCGACAGCACAGATACGCAGTATTTT.

This clone was detected only once. Additional DNA sequences in this sample encode the identical CDR3. The rearrangement joins TRBV7-9 to TRBJ1-1; maybe TRBD1 (5 bases). The CDR3 is made up of 13 amino acids. The germline V and J ends were trimmed by 6 bases and 1 base, with 9 bases remaining between them. Looked up from germline, CDR1 is SEHNR and CDR2 is FQNEAQ (reference sequence). The CDR3 sequence: CASSFGGNTEAFF. The DNA for the CDR3 is TGTGCCAGCAGTTTCGGGGGGAACACTGAAGCTTTCTTT. The whole variable domain, filled in from reference TRBV7-9 and TRBJ1-1, reads DTGVSQNPRHKITKRGQNVTFRCDPISEHNRLYWYRQTLGQGPEFLTYFQNEAQLEKSRLLSDRFSAERPKGSFSTLEIQRTEQGDSAMYLCASSFGGNTEAFFGQGTRLTVV.

The rearrangement joins TRBV5-5 to TRBJ1-4; D is perhaps TRBD1 (6 bases). The germline CDR1 and CDR2 sequences are SGHKS and YYEKEE (reference sequence). The CDR3 loop spans 17 amino acids. The V and J ends lost 3 bases and 7 bases respectively, with 22 bases between them. The CDR3 bases are TGTGCCAGCAGCTCCTCCGTTGTAGGGGGTTCGGGTGAAAAACTGTTTTTT. Its protein product is CASSSSVVGGSGEKLFF.

The V and J genes are TRBV5-1 and TRBJ1-2; 8 nucleotides align to TRBD1. Germline CDR1 is SGHRS and CDR2 is YFSETQ. The J segment lost 8 bases and the V segment lost 2 bases, leaving 14 bases of the junction unmatched. This CDR3 has 16 amino acids. The CDR3 DNA follows: TGCGCCAGCAGCTTTGGCCGGGACAGGAGGGGAAACGGCTACACCTTC. It translates to CASSFGRDRRGNGYTF.

The chain carries TRBV23-1 and TRBJ1-2, with 12 bases aligning to TRBD1. TRBV23-1 is noted as an ORF with a role that remains uncertain. The CDR3 has 16 residues. Unmatched junction bases numbered 8, after V lost 4 bases and J lost 5 bases. CDR3 DNA: TGCGCCAGCAGTCTGTCCGGGACAGGGGGCTTGTATGGCTACACCTTC. Its protein is CASSLSGTGGLYGYTF.

V and J are TRBV6-5 and TRBJ1-5, with 7 bases lining up with TRBD1. The CDR3 contains 15 residues. The V segment lost 5 bases and the J segment 1 base; nucleotides outside the gene matches: 5. CDR1 and CDR2 from the germline V gene are MNHEY and SVGAGI. The CDR3 DNA is TGTGCCAGCAGTCAGACAGGGCCGAGCAATCAGCCCCAGCATTTT. This encodes CASSQTGPSNQPQHF.

The chain is built from TRBV18 and TRBJ2-7, with a possible D match to TRBD2 (6 bases). The germline V gene encodes CDR1 KGHSH and CDR2 LQKENI. This CDR3 has 14 amino acids. V gave up 4 bases and J gave up 4 bases, with 14 bases separating them. This CDR3 reads CASSHGAGWYEQYF. Written as DNA, the CDR3 is TGTGCCAGCTCACACGGGGCGGGATGGTACGAGCAGTACTTC.

The chain carries TRBV24-1 and TRBJ2-1, with 9 bases fitting TRBD2. The ends lost 4 bases at V and 0 bases at J; junction bases unmatched: 18. Germline V gene sequence: CDR1 KGHDR, CDR2 SFDVKD. This CDR3 has 21 residues. The CDR3 bases are TGTGCCACCAGTGACAGCATAGCGGGAGATTCCCTGGCTGGCTCCTACAATGAGCAGTTCTTC. Amino acids: CATSDSIAGDSLAGSYNEQFF.

Regarding this clone: Other DNA sequences in this sample translate to the same CDR3. The V call is TRBV5-1, the J call TRBJ1-1, with 9 bases matching TRBD1. Per the germline V gene, CDR1 is SGHRS and CDR2 is YFSETQ. The CDR3 has 13 amino acids. The J segment lost 4 bases and the V segment lost 5 bases, leaving 3 bases of the junction unmatched. The DNA of the CDR3 is TGCGCCAGCAGTTCGGGACAGGGCACTGAAGCTTTCTTT. Protein product: CASSSGQGTEAFF.

V usage is TRBV3-1 (or the pseudogene TRBV3-2) and J usage is TRBJ1-2, with unresolved D. Trimming shortened V by 2 bases and J by 0 bases, and 7 bases separated the two germline ends. There are 14 residues in the CDR3. Germline lookup yields CDR1 LGHDT and CDR2 YNNKEL (reference sequence). CDR3 sequence: CASSQSDPNYGYTF. The CDR3 DNA sequence: TGTGCCAGCAGCCAATCAGATCCTAACTATGGCTACACCTTC.